This entry features one TCR beta chain sequence. Compared with germline, one end of the junction differs, possibly owing to a read error. A sample-barcoded 5' primer and a J-beta primer mix were used in a second PCR of roughly 7 to 12 cycles. TCRdb called the 5' RACE reads again in MiXCR, with one record for every CDR3 protein. This table holds hundreds of thousands of distinct CDR3 sequences, roughly 60% found once. The data originate from a study of blood T cells in healthy people across ages. The CDR3 runs to 14 residues. Total RNA was isolated from each sample in quantities of at least 6 micrograms.

The sequence came from a man aged 30 to 45 in good health. This chain uses TRBV12-3 or TRBV12-4 with TRBJ2-3; TRBD2 matches at 8 bases. The sequencing sample was made of blood. CDR3 nucleotide sequence: TGTGCCAGCCATGTCGGGGGGGGCGGAGATGCGCAGTATTTT. Translation: CASHVGGGGDAQYF.